Below, one T cell receptor beta chain is given with its context. The data derive from a study of blood T cell repertoires in COVID-19. The V segment lost 7 bases and the J segment 3 bases; nucleotides outside the gene matches: 10. The length of the CDR3 is 15 residues. From germline, CDR1 is MNHNY and CDR2 SVGAGI (reference sequence). Clones were read by immunoSEQ multiplex PCR, and TCRdb kept only the in-frame ones, dropping some. The sample lists roughly 150,000 clones; about 90% were seen once. Material: peripheral blood. The chain couples TRBV6-6 to TRBJ2-7; 9 nucleotides align to TRBD1. The clonotype was recovered from a man aged 60 to 69 with acute or convalescent COVID-19. The CDR3 here is CASTPGQGLFYEQYF. DNA of the CDR3: TGTGCCAGCACACCGGGACAGGGACTTTTCTACGAGCAGTACTTC.